This is a list of T cell receptor beta chains from one sample in a study of T cell repertoires in cytomegalovirus infection. Each CDR3 protein gets one entry after TCRdb re-called the reads with MiXCR. Among about 190,000 distinct CDR3 sequences listed, 8.5% to 10% were seen once. Material: PBMCs. The receptors here all came from a human donor in good health (CMV status not recorded). Some clones in this sample may be carry-over from other donors' samples. The CDR3 runs from the conserved cysteine through the conserved F or W. The D gene is left open where the match is weak. Only part of the rows carry a size: once, few, many, or a class if the clone is expanded.

>TRBJ2-3|TRBV4-3|many|16|TRBD1
TGCGCCAGCAGCCAAGGGGGACAGTCTAGCACAGATACGCAGTATTTT
CASSQGGQSSTDTQYF
>TRBJ1-2|TRBV7-2|many|15|TRBD1
TGTGCCAGCAGCCCAGCCGGGACAGGCCCTTGGGGCTACACCTTC
CASSPAGTGPWGYTF
>TRBJ1-1|TRBV28|few|12|.
TGTGCCAGCAGCCTCCTCGCCACTGAAGCTTTCTTT
CASSLLATEAFF
>TRBJ2-7|TRBV29-1|few|13|TRBD2
TGCAGCGTTGTCACTAGCGGGACCCACGAGCAGTACTTC
CSVVTSGTHEQYF
>TRBJ1-3|TRBV7-2|many|16|.
TGTGCCAGCAGCTATCACAGAAGTCTAGACGGAAACACCATATATTTT
CASSYHRSLDGNTIYF
>TRBJ1-1|TRBV28|many|17|.
TGTGCCGCACTTAGCGATCGGTCGGGGGAGCGAGGCAGAAAAGCTTTCTTT
CAALSDRSGERGRKAFF
>TRBJ2-3|TRBV7-2|.|18|TRBD1
TGTGCCAGCAGCCAACGACGGGTAGGACAGGGGATTACAGATACGCAGTATTTT
CASSQRRVGQGITDTQYF
>TRBJ1-3|TRBV7-2|many|17|.
TGTGCCAGCAGCTTCCGACCGGGACCGGTCTCTGGAAACACCATATATTTT
CASSFRPGPVSGNTIYF
>TRBJ2-7|TRBV7-2|many|14|.
TGTGCCAGCAGCCCCGACAGTTTACACTACGAGCAGTACTTC
CASSPDSLHYEQYF
>TRBJ2-3|TRBV11-2|many|17|TRBD1
TGTGCCAGCAGCACCGGACAGGCCCTCGACGTTACAGATACGCAGTATTTT
CASSTGQALDVTDTQYF
>TRBJ2-5|TRBV29-1|.|14|TRBD2
TGCAGCGTTGGAGGCGGGGGACTTCAAGAGACCCAGTACTTC
CSVGGGGLQETQYF
>TRBJ2-7|TRBV6-2/TRBV6-3|medium-sized|14|.
TGTGCCAGCAGGGACCAGGACAGAGCCTACGAGCAGTACTTC
CASRDQDRAYEQYF
>TRBJ2-2|TRBV7-9|.|15|.
TGTGCCAGCAGCCCCGCGATGATTGGGAGAGGGGAGCTGTTTTTT
CASSPAMIGRGELFF
>TRBJ2-1|TRBV7-2|many|15|TRBD2
TGTGCCAGCACCGTACTAGCGGGATTATACAATGAGCAGTTCTTC
CASTVLAGLYNEQFF
>TRBJ1-5|TRBV28|.|15|.
TGTGCCAGCAGTCGAAACCAGGGACCCAATCAGCCCCAGCATTTT
CASSRNQGPNQPQHF
>TRBJ2-5|TRBV7-2|many|14|.
TGTGCCAGCAGCCCCTATGACAGCCGTGAGACCCAGTACTTC
CASSPYDSRETQYF
>TRBJ2-3|TRBV29-1|few|13|TRBD2
TGCAGCGCAGTAGCGGGAGGGACAGATACGCAGTATTTT
CSAVAGGTDTQYF
>TRBJ2-1|TRBV19|.|16|TRBD2
TGTGCCAGTAGTCCCCAGACTCTCACTAGCGGGAGTGAGCAGTTCTTC
CASSPQTLTSGSEQFF
>TRBJ2-5|TRBV28|.|16|TRBD2
TGTGCCAGCAGGAGGACTAGCGGGGGGGCCGAAGAGACCCAGTACTTC
CASRRTSGGAEETQYF
>TRBJ1-1|TRBV6-2/TRBV6-3|many|12|.
TGTGCCAGCAGTCTTATTGGGACTGAAGCTTTCTTT
CASSLIGTEAFF
>TRBJ2-1|TRBV7-2|many|13|TRBD1
TGTGCCAGCAGCCCCCGGACAGGGTATGAGCAGTTCTTC
CASSPRTGYEQFF
>TRBJ2-7|TRBV7-9|.|13|.
TGTGCCACCATAGACAGTGATCCCTACGAGCAGTACTTC
CATIDSDPYEQYF
>TRBJ1-4|TRBV6-6|.|16|.
TGTGCCAGCAGTTACCGTCCCGTGGACCAAGGGGAAAAACTGTTTTTT
CASSYRPVDQGEKLFF
>TRBJ2-2|TRBV2|few|16|TRBD2
TGTGCCAGCGAGGCGGGGACTAGCGACTACACCGGGGAGCTGTTTTTT
CASEAGTSDYTGELFF
>TRBJ2-1|TRBV7-8|many|16|TRBD2
TGTGCCAGCAGCTTAGCGGCTAGCGGAGTGTACAATGAGCAGTTCTTC
CASSLAASGVYNEQFF
>TRBJ2-7|TRBV7-6|many|15|.
TGTGCCAGCAGCTTAGGCGGGGCTCTATCCTACGAGCAGTACTTC
CASSLGGALSYEQYF
>TRBJ1-2|TRBV12-3/TRBV12-4|few|12|.
TGTGCCAGCAGGCCTACCGCACGTGGCTACACCTTC
CASRPTARGYTF
>TRBJ1-5|TRBV11-2|many|15|TRBD1
TGTGCCAGCAGCTTCGGACAGGGGGGCAATCAGCCCCAGCATTTT
CASSFGQGGNQPQHF
>TRBJ1-4|TRBV12-3/TRBV12-4|many|14|TRBD1
TGTGCCAGCAGTTTCGACAGGGGGCATGAAAAACTGTTTTTT
CASSFDRGHEKLFF